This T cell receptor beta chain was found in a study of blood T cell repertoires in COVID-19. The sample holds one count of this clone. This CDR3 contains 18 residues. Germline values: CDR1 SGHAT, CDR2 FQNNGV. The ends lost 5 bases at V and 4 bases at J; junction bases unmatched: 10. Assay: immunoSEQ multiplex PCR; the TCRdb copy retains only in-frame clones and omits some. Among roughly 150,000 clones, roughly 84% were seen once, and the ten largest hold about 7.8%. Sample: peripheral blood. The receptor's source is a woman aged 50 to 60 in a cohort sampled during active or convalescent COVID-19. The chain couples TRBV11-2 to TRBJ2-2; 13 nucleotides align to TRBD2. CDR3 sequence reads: CASSLRLAGGSGTGELFF. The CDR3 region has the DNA TGTGCCAGCAGCCTCCGACTAGCGGGGGGCTCGGGCACCGGGGAGCTGTTTTTT.